A selection of T cell receptor beta chains follows, all from one sample in a study of T cells in Graves' hyperthyroidism and ophthalmopathy. TCRdb reprocessed the multiplex PCR reads with MiXCR, giving one entry per CDR3 protein. This repertoire shows hundreds of thousands of distinct CDR3 sequences, 35% found once; its top ten account for around 30%. The sequenced material came from blood. The receptors were gathered from a woman in her thirties or forties with Graves' hyperthyroidism. Both conserved end residues are part of each CDR3. A D gene is named only where the DNA matches it firmly. Clone size is given for some rows only: seen once, a few or many times, or a class if the clone is expanded.

>TRBJ2-7|.|few|TRBV11-3
CASSSGYFFYEQYF
TGTGCCAGCAGCTCGGGATACTTTTTCTACGAGCAGTACTTC
>TRBJ1-5|.|many|TRBV12-3/TRBV12-4
CATGKGPQHF
TGTGCCACCGGCAAGGGGCCCCAGCATTTT
>TRBJ1-1|.|.|TRBV25-1
CASTPEGTSEAFF
TGTGCCAGCACCCCAGAAGGGACTTCTGAAGCTTTCTTT
>TRBJ2-7|TRBD2|.|TRBV27
CASSSLAGLSYEQYF
TGTGCCAGCAGCTCCCTAGCGGGCCTCTCCTACGAGCAGTACTTC
>TRBJ1-5|TRBD1|once|TRBV20-1
CSARDRGQPNQPQHF
TGCAGTGCTAGAGATCGGGGACAGCCGAATCAGCCCCAGCATTTT
>TRBJ1-4|TRBD1|.|TRBV7-8
CASSQTPRGTNEKLFF
TGTGCCAGCAGCCAAACTCCCAGGGGGACTAATGAAAAACTGTTTTTT
>TRBJ1-4|TRBD1|many|TRBV11-2
CASSLDGTGFGKLFF
TGTGCCAGCAGCTTAGACGGGACAGGGTTCGGAAAACTGTTTTTT
>TRBJ2-5|.|many|TRBV9
CASSVGPAGEETQYF
TGTGCCAGCAGCGTAGGCCCCGCGGGTGAAGAGACCCAGTACTTC
>TRBJ2-2|TRBD2|few|TRBV9
CASSVAGGIAGELFF
TGTGCCAGCAGTGTAGCGGGAGGGATCGCCGGGGAGCTGTTTTTT
>TRBJ2-5|.|.|TRBV7-2
CASSLEAGGRGETQHF
TGTGCCAGCAGCTTAGAGGCCGGGGGGCGCGGAGAGACCCAGCACTTC
>TRBJ1-4|.|once|TRBV10-3
CAIRGTNEKLFF
TGTGCCATCAGGGGGACTAATGAAAAACTGTTTTTT
>TRBJ1-5|TRBD1|.|TRBV11-2
CASIEGGLRNQPQHF
TGTGCCAGCATCGAAGGGGGCCTTAGAAATCAGCCCCAGCATTTT
>TRBJ2-7|TRBD1|.|TRBV2
CASRIIGTVAYF
TGTGCCAGCCGAATTATTGGGACAGTGGCGTACTTC
>TRBJ1-4|.|many|TRBV7-9
CASSFGTQNEKLFF
TGTGCCAGCAGCTTCGGGACACAAAATGAAAAACTGTTTTTT
>TRBJ1-1|.|many|TRBV20-1
CSAIRGSLNTEAFF
TGCAGTGCTATCCGGGGCAGCTTGAACACTGAAGCTTTCTTT